This TCR beta chain was captured in a study of post-analysis software for immune sequencing data (dated by TCRdb to between 2014 and 2016). Background on the whole study: Disease courses on record covered relapsing-remitting, secondary progressive and progressive-relapsing multiple sclerosis, though some patients had no subtype annotation. The patient repertoires were set against approximately 10 previously published healthy control repertoires from donors whose ages ranged from about 6 to 27 years. A subset of samples was prepared in parallel using single-end sample barcoding, then pooled and co-amplified after Illumina adapter ligation. Paper-wide results and their limitations: Significantly higher frequencies in patients than in controls were found for roughly 5 TRBV segments, including TRBV5-6, TRBV5-1 and TRBV20-1. Compared with controls, multiple sclerosis patients had significantly lower normalized Chao1 diversity, a finding suggesting substantial peripheral T-cell clonal expansion. When samples were clustered directly using the F measure, samples prepared in the same batch co-clustered strongly, which prompted a batch-effect correction. The control group was slightly older than the multiple sclerosis patient group.

Of note for this clonotype: There is no known antigen for this receptor. Sequence at one end of the junction differs from germline and may be a read error.

The CDR3 runs 15 amino acids, cysteine and phenylalanine included. Only CDR3 DNA is held: 45 bases, read in frame from base 1. Via the germline V gene, CDR1 is SNHLY and CDR2 FYNNEI. To demonstrate the VDJtools post-analysis software, TCR beta repertoires were profiled from the peripheral blood of over ten young patients with multiple sclerosis. The patients with multiple sclerosis were children and adolescents between about 6 and 17 years of age. Preparation of the library involved PCR. Instrument on record: Illumina HiSeq 2500. To reduce PCR and sequencing biases, unique molecular identifiers were built into the TCR beta cDNA libraries. Some 500,000 cDNA molecules were obtained for every 1 to 10 million input T cells, so each molecule roughly corresponded to one T cell. The patient libraries were prepared and sequenced with the same protocol used for the earlier healthy control dataset. Within a given batch, samples were prepared together, multiplexed and sequenced on the same HiSeq lane. Regarding the original processing steps: Raw barcoded reads were processed with MIGEC, and single-read molecular identifier groups were discarded before consensus assembly and CDR3 extraction. Clonotype tables were post-analysed with VDJtools, and diversity was normalized by down-sampling all datasets to the smallest sample size. To correct batch-related cross-sample contamination, repertoire overlap clustering matched CDR3 amino acid sequences but not nucleotide sequences. TCRdb ran its own pipeline on the public reads, namely fastp trimming at Q25 and MiXCR clone calling, and kept in-frame beta chains. Each CDR3 protein appears once, grouped with its most common genes and DNA. The V and J calls reflect TCRdb's pipeline rather than the authors' work. This sample gives hundreds of thousands of distinct CDR3 sequences in total; roughly 30% of them show up just once. The leading ten clones occupy around 0.55% of the sample.

The specimen sequenced was blood. This receptor was identified in a girl aged 10 to 17 with multiple sclerosis. The rearrangement combines TRBV2 with TRBJ2-6, and the D gene may be TRBD1, 5 bases matching. The nucleotides are TGTGCCAGCAGCCGGACCTCTTCTGGGGCCAACGTCCGGACTTTC. This gives the protein CASSRTSSGANVRTF.